Ten or more counts support the clone carrying this T cell receptor beta chain. Time point noted: newly diagnosed GD, antithyroid drugs for less than 3 months. Making the TCR library involved RNA that had been extracted from PBMCs. The data derive from a study of regulatory T cells in long-lasting Graves disease. Germline lookup yields CDR1 PRHDT and CDR2 FYEKMQ (reference sequence). The length of the CDR3 is 11 residues. V was shortened by 4 bases and J by 7 bases, with 5 bases between the two germline ends. Construction of TCR beta libraries relied on iRepertoire HTBI primers and on Arm-PCR targeting CDR3 regions. TCRdb reprocessed the multiplex PCR reads via MiXCR and lists one record per CDR3 protein. Altogether 440,000 or so distinct CDR3 sequences are present, 15% being singletons, with the ten largest covering 16%. This sample also belongs to another study, concerning T cells in Graves' hyperthyroidism and ophthalmopathy.

This rearrangement joins TRBV13 to TRBJ2-1, with unresolved D. The sequence came from a woman aged 25 to 39 with Graves disease. Specimen: peripheral blood mononuclear cells (PBMCs), collected at new diagnosis, from a patient treated with antithyroid drugs. The chain's CDR3 is CASSSRNEQFF. The DNA for the CDR3 is TGTGCCAGCAGCTCTAGGAATGAGCAGTTCTTC.